This is a list of T cell receptor beta chains from one sample in a study of human T cells and chemical hapten exposure. TCRdb analysed the RACE reads with MiXCR anew, one entry per CDR3 protein. The sample shows tens of thousands of distinct CDR3 sequences, about 10% of them seen only once. This sample comprised whole blood, obtained in connection with sensitization to the hapten diphenylcyclopropenone (DPC). These receptors all stem from a man in his forties with alopecia areata. Some clones in this sample may be carry-over from other donors' samples. Both conserved end residues are part of each CDR3. Fields, in order: CDR3 protein, CDR3 DNA, J gene, V gene, D gene, clone size. D genes are given only for firm matches. For some rows the clone size is stated as once, few or many, or as a class when expanded; others skip it.

CDR3: CASRGMGVSEAFF
DNA: TGTGCCAGCAGGGGCATGGGGGTCTCTGAAGCTTTCTTT
J: TRBJ1-1
V: TRBV6-2/TRBV6-3
D: NA
size: few

CDR3: CASSESGAAGYEQYF
DNA: TGTGCCAGCAGTGAGTCAGGGGCCGCCGGGTACGAGCAGTACTTC
J: TRBJ2-7
V: TRBV6-1
D: NA
size: many

CDR3: CATGGDRGSGANVLTF
DNA: TGTGCCACGGGGGGGGACAGGGGTTCTGGGGCCAACGTCCTGACTTTC
J: TRBJ2-6
V: TRBV15
D: TRBD1
size: NA

CDR3: CASSQDYRGSGNTIYF
DNA: TGCGCCAGCAGCCAAGATTACCGGGGATCCGGAAACACCATATATTTT
J: TRBJ1-3
V: TRBV4-3
D: NA
size: few

CDR3: CASSPLGGVKGYTF
DNA: TGTGCCAGCAGTCCCCTCGGGGGGGTTAAAGGCTACACCTTC
J: TRBJ1-2
V: TRBV6-2/TRBV6-3
D: NA
size: NA

CDR3: CSVAYSGTAQETQYF
DNA: TGCAGCGTTGCCTATTCTGGGACCGCGCAAGAGACCCAGTACTTC
J: TRBJ2-5
V: TRBV29-1
D: NA
size: many

CDR3: CSASGGQPRQSQHF
DNA: TGCAGTGCTAGCGGGGGACAACCAAGACAGTCCCAGCATTTT
J: TRBJ1-5
V: TRBV20-1
D: NA
size: many

CDR3: CASSTGLAGDADTQYF
DNA: TGTGCCAGCAGCACGGGACTAGCGGGAGATGCAGATACGCAGTATTTT
J: TRBJ2-3
V: TRBV5-4
D: TRBD2
size: few

CDR3: CASSVSQGRETQYF
DNA: TGTGCCAGCAGCGTTTCTCAGGGACGAGAGACCCAGTACTTC
J: TRBJ2-5
V: TRBV9
D: NA
size: few

CDR3: CASSTRLVKGDEQFF
DNA: TGTGCCAGCAGTACACGACTAGTTAAAGGGGATGAGCAGTTCTTC
J: TRBJ2-1
V: TRBV7-2
D: NA
size: few

CDR3: CAWSVMRVRDTQYF
DNA: TGTGCCTGGAGTGTCATGAGGGTGAGAGATACGCAGTATTTT
J: TRBJ2-3
V: TRBV30
D: NA
size: few

CDR3: CASSQEWRQYQPQHF
DNA: TGCGCCAGCAGCCAAGAATGGAGACAGTATCAGCCCCAGCATTTT
J: TRBJ1-5
V: TRBV4-3
D: NA
size: few

CDR3: CASTLGGPLDEQYF
DNA: TGTGCCAGCACTCTTGGCGGACCACTAGACGAGCAGTACTTC
J: TRBJ2-7
V: TRBV12-3/TRBV12-4
D: NA
size: NA

CDR3: CASSDRGYGSPLHF
DNA: TGTGCCAGCAGTGACAGGGGATACGGTTCACCCCTCCACTTT
J: TRBJ1-6
V: TRBV28
D: TRBD1
size: NA

CDR3: CASSQGERGTDTQYF
DNA: TGTGCCAGCAGCCAGGGGGAGCGGGGCACAGATACGCAGTATTTT
J: TRBJ2-3
V: TRBV7-3
D: NA
size: few

CDR3: CASSIMEYNQPQHF
DNA: TGTGCCAGTAGTATTATGGAATACAATCAGCCCCAGCATTTT
J: TRBJ1-5
V: TRBV19
D: NA
size: NA

CDR3: CASSPPFGGRTNEQFF
DNA: TGTGCCAGCAGTCCCCCCTTCGGCGGGAGGACCAATGAGCAGTTCTTC
J: TRBJ2-1
V: TRBV6-2/TRBV6-3
D: TRBD2
size: few

CDR3: CASSQDPSGTFYEQYF
DNA: TGTGCCAGCAGCCAGGATCCTAGCGGGACCTTTTACGAGCAGTACTTC
J: TRBJ2-7
V: TRBV4-2
D: TRBD2
size: NA

CDR3: CASSFRQGLGTGNNEQFF
DNA: TGTGCCAGCAGTTTCCGGCAGGGATTGGGTACGGGGAACAATGAGCAGTTCTTC
J: TRBJ2-1
V: TRBV28
D: NA
size: NA

CDR3: CASSYSIQGASSGANVLTF
DNA: TGTGCCAGCAGTTACTCGATTCAGGGGGCGAGCTCTGGGGCCAACGTCCTGACTTTC
J: TRBJ2-6
V: TRBV6-5
D: TRBD1
size: NA

CDR3: CSVEEATEQYF
DNA: TGCAGCGTTGAAGAGGCCACCGAGCAGTACTTC
J: TRBJ2-7
V: TRBV29-1
D: NA
size: many

CDR3: CSVLSPEAKNIQYF
DNA: TGCAGCGTCCTCTCTCCAGAAGCCAAAAACATTCAGTACTTC
J: TRBJ2-4
V: TRBV29-1
D: NA
size: many

CDR3: CSVALAGISEQFF
DNA: TGCAGCGTTGCGCTAGCGGGAATTAGTGAGCAGTTCTTC
J: TRBJ2-1
V: TRBV29-1
D: TRBD2
size: NA

CDR3: CSVEAPQGPSTDTQYF
DNA: TGCAGCGTTGAAGCTCCCCAGGGCCCTAGCACAGATACGCAGTATTTT
J: TRBJ2-3
V: TRBV29-1
D: NA
size: few

CDR3: CASSLRHTTSNSPLHF
DNA: TGTGCCAGCAGTCTGAGGCACACGACCTCTAATTCACCCCTCCACTTT
J: TRBJ1-6
V: TRBV6-5
D: NA
size: many

CDR3: CSASTGTTSNEQFF
DNA: TGCAGTGCTTCCACCGGGACTACTAGTAATGAGCAGTTCTTC
J: TRBJ2-1
V: TRBV20-1
D: TRBD2
size: NA

CDR3: CASSIERTVELFF
DNA: TGTGCCAGTAGTATAGAAAGGACAGTTGAACTGTTTTTT
J: TRBJ1-4
V: TRBV19
D: NA
size: few

CDR3: CASSEFGPNLYNTEAFF
DNA: TGTGCCAGCAGTGAATTCGGGCCCAACCTATACAACACTGAAGCTTTCTTT
J: TRBJ1-1
V: TRBV6-1
D: NA
size: many

CDR3: CASSFPDRVNQPQHF
DNA: TGTGCCAGCAGTTTTCCCGACAGGGTCAATCAGCCCCAGCATTTT
J: TRBJ1-5
V: TRBV28
D: TRBD1
size: many

CDR3: CASISGAYQETQYF
DNA: TGTGCCAGCATCTCAGGGGCTTACCAAGAGACCCAGTACTTC
J: TRBJ2-5
V: TRBV28
D: NA
size: NA

CDR3: CASDRVRETQYF
DNA: TGTGCCAGTGACAGGGTCCGAGAGACCCAGTACTTC
J: TRBJ2-5
V: TRBV30
D: TRBD1
size: NA

CDR3: CASRREASSYEQYF
DNA: TGTGCCAGCCGGAGGGAGGCCTCTTCCTACGAGCAGTACTTC
J: TRBJ2-7
V: TRBV28
D: NA
size: many

CDR3: CAIKDLQGCNEQFF
DNA: TGTGCCATCAAGGATTTACAGGGTTGCAATGAGCAGTTCTTC
J: TRBJ2-1
V: TRBV6-5
D: NA
size: NA

CDR3: CASSQVSLASEQFF
DNA: TGTGCCAGCAGCCAAGTCTCTCTAGCCAGTGAGCAGTTCTTC
J: TRBJ2-1
V: TRBV3-1
D: NA
size: NA

CDR3: CASSQGLAPGTGELFF
DNA: TGTGCCAGCAGCCAAGGACTAGCTCCTGGCACCGGGGAGCTGTTTTTT
J: TRBJ2-2
V: TRBV4-2
D: TRBD2
size: few

CDR3: CASKPIAGIQETQYF
DNA: TGTGCCAGTAAACCTATAGCGGGGATCCAAGAGACCCAGTACTTC
J: TRBJ2-5
V: TRBV6-6
D: TRBD2
size: once

CDR3: CASTSIIRGGRKAFF
DNA: TGTGCCAGCACCTCAATAATCAGGGGTGGTCGGAAAGCTTTCTTT
J: TRBJ1-1
V: TRBV5-4
D: NA
size: NA

CDR3: CASSRDGQETQYF
DNA: TGTGCCAGCAGTAGGGACGGCCAAGAGACCCAGTACTTC
J: TRBJ2-5
V: TRBV6-2/TRBV6-3
D: NA
size: few

CDR3: CSARDGGSPYNEQFF
DNA: TGCAGTGCTAGAGACGGCGGGAGCCCCTACAATGAGCAGTTCTTC
J: TRBJ2-1
V: TRBV20-1
D: TRBD2
size: few

CDR3: CAIGDTLTYEQYF
DNA: TGTGCCATCGGTGACACTCTCACCTACGAGCAGTACTTC
J: TRBJ2-7
V: TRBV10-3
D: NA
size: NA

CDR3: CASSLVQGGNQPQHF
DNA: TGTGCCAGCAGTTTAGTTCAGGGTGGAAATCAGCCCCAGCATTTT
J: TRBJ1-5
V: TRBV12-3/TRBV12-4
D: NA
size: many

CDR3: CAISPGGGTEKLFF
DNA: TGTGCCATCAGTCCCGGCGGCGGTACCGAAAAACTGTTTTTT
J: TRBJ1-4
V: TRBV10-3
D: NA
size: few

CDR3: CASRGTVVYGYTF
DNA: TGTGCCAGCAGGGGGACGGTGGTATATGGCTACACCTTC
J: TRBJ1-2
V: TRBV2
D: NA
size: NA

CDR3: CASSPRLASYEQFF
DNA: TGTGCCAGCAGTCCCCGACTAGCTTCCTATGAGCAGTTCTTC
J: TRBJ2-1
V: TRBV12-3/TRBV12-4
D: TRBD2
size: NA

CDR3: CASSSILRTGGNTEAFF
DNA: TGTGCCAGCAGCTCTATCCTACGGACAGGGGGTAACACTGAAGCTTTCTTT
J: TRBJ1-1
V: TRBV11-1
D: TRBD1
size: many

CDR3: CASSPRDWGSEQYF
DNA: TGTGCCAGCAGCCCCAGGGATTGGGGAAGCGAGCAGTACTTC
J: TRBJ2-7
V: TRBV14
D: NA
size: few

CDR3: CSAREGSLAQETQYF
DNA: TGCAGTGCTAGGGAGGGGTCTCTTGCTCAAGAGACCCAGTACTTC
J: TRBJ2-5
V: TRBV20-1
D: NA
size: NA

CDR3: CASSLGLAFTDTQYF
DNA: TGTGCCAGCAGCCTGGGACTAGCGTTCACAGATACGCAGTATTTT
J: TRBJ2-3
V: TRBV11-3
D: TRBD2
size: few

CDR3: CASSQSVGTRIGTEAFF
DNA: TGTGCCAGCAGCCAATCCGTCGGGACACGGATCGGGACTGAAGCTTTCTTT
J: TRBJ1-1
V: TRBV4-2
D: NA
size: NA

CDR3: CASSPIGGDYGYTF
DNA: TGTGCCAGCAGTCCCATTGGAGGTGACTATGGCTACACCTTC
J: TRBJ1-2
V: TRBV27
D: NA
size: many

CDR3: CASRLFSGDTQYF
DNA: TGTGCCAGCAGACTCTTTTCAGGGGATACGCAGTATTTT
J: TRBJ2-3
V: TRBV3-1
D: NA
size: few

CDR3: CSARAVLGQGASETQYF
DNA: TGCAGTGCTAGAGCGGTTTTGGGGCAGGGGGCGTCAGAGACCCAGTACTTC
J: TRBJ2-5
V: TRBV20-1
D: TRBD1
size: few

CDR3: CASAPGQGAFLQETQYF
DNA: TGTGCTAGTGCTCCGGGACAGGGGGCCTTCCTGCAAGAGACCCAGTACTTC
J: TRBJ2-5
V: TRBV12-5
D: TRBD1
size: NA